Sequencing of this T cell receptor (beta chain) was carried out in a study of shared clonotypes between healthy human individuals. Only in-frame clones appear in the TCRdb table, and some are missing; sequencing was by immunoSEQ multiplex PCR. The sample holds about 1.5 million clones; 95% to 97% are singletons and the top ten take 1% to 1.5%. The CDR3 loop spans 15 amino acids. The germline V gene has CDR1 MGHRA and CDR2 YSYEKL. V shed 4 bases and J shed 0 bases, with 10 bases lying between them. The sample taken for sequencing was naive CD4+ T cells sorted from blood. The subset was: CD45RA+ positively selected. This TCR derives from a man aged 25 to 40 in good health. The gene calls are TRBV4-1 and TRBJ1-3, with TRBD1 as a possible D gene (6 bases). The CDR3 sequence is CASSPGARSGNTIYF. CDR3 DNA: TGCGCCAGCAGCCCGGGGGCCCGCTCTGGAAACACCATATATTTT.